Shown below are 26 T cell receptor beta chains from a single sample sequenced in a study of T cells in Graves' hyperthyroidism and ophthalmopathy. Amplification yielded TCR beta CDR3 regions, with RNA transcripts as the source. Researchers ran a first-round RT-PCR on the TCR CDR3 using the HTBI primer set. One entry per CDR3 protein, called by TCRdb with MiXCR from the multiplex PCR reads. The sample has 360,000 or so distinct CDR3 sequences, about 19% seen once. The sequenced sample was blood. These receptors were collected from a woman in her late teens or twenties with Graves' hyperthyroidism.

This clonotype was seen at least ten times. V usage is TRBV25-1 and J usage is TRBJ1-3; D gene uncertain. V lost 2 bases to trimming and J lost 5 bases, with 13 bases between them. The length of the CDR3 is 15 residues. Germline V gene lookup returns CDR1 MGHDK and CDR2 SYGVNS. CDR3 bases: TGTGCCAGCAGTGAAACGGGTTCATATCGAAACACCATATATTTT. It specifies CASSETGSYRNTIYF.

This clonotype came up many times. The genes are TRBV20-1 and TRBJ2-2; D gene unclear. The CDR3 is 13 residues long. CDR1 and CDR2 (germline): DFQATT, SNEGSKA (reference sequence). The germline V and J ends were trimmed by 6 bases and 2 bases, with 10 bases remaining between them. CDR3: CSAPDVNTGELFF. Written as DNA, the CDR3 is TGCAGTGCCCCGGACGTTAACACCGGGGAGCTGTTTTTT.

This clonotype was counted between two and nine times. The chain links TRBV5-1 to TRBJ2-5, with D maybe TRBD1 (6 bases). The CDR3 spans 14 residues. Trimming shortened V by 5 bases and J by 0 bases, and 11 bases separated the two germline ends. CDR1 and CDR2 (germline): SGHRS, YFSETQ. In DNA, the CDR3 is TGCGCCAGCAGGACCCAGGGGTACCAAGAGACCCAGTACTTC. Translation gives CASRTQGYQETQYF.

This clonotype was found many times. This chain links TRBV12-3 or TRBV12-4 with TRBJ2-2; unclear D gene. The CDR3 is 13 residues long. V was pared by 2 bases and J by 1 base, with 2 bases between. CDR3 amino acids: CASSLWNTGELFF. The CDR3 DNA follows: TGTGCCAGCAGTTTATGGAACACCGGGGAGCTGTTTTTT.

This clonotype came up many times. The gene calls are TRBV28 and TRBJ2-7; TRBD2 agrees at 9 bases. V gave up 6 bases and J gave up 2 bases; unmatched junction bases: 8. Germline values: CDR1 MDHEN, CDR2 SYDVKM. This CDR3 region has 15 residues. CDR3 amino acids: CASSLPRGGAYEQYF. DNA for the CDR3: TGTGCCAGCAGCCTACCGCGGGGGGGTGCCTACGAGCAGTACTTC.

This clonotype came up a few times. CDR3 sequence (DNA): TGCGCCAGCAGCCACCACTTTGGCCAGGGTGGGGGAAAAGAGACCCAGTACTTC. Translating gives CASSHHFGQGGGKETQYF. The rearrangement uses TRBV4-1 and TRBJ2-5; perhaps D is TRBD1 or TRBD2 (5 bases each). V was cut by 3 bases and J by 3 bases, with 23 bases left in between. This CDR3 is built from 18 residues. Germline V gene sequence: CDR1 MGHRA, CDR2 YSYEKL.

This clonotype was counted many times. This sequence joins TRBV7-2 and TRBJ2-5; D is unresolved. Germline CDR1 is SGHTA and CDR2 is FQGNSA. This CDR3 region has 13 residues. Trimming shortened V by 2 bases and J by 3 bases, and 7 bases separated the two germline ends. CDR3 in amino acids: CASSLTVKETQYF. The CDR3 DNA follows: TGTGCCAGCAGCTTAACGGTCAAAGAGACCCAGTACTTC.

This clonotype came up many times. The chain joins TRBV6-2 or TRBV6-3 to TRBJ2-7; no clear D gene. The CDR3 loop spans 12 amino acids. The ends were cut back, 5 bases at V and 9 bases at J, with 14 bases in the middle. CDR1 is MNHEY, CDR2 SVGEGT, per germline. CDR3 DNA sequence: TGTGCCAGCAGTAACCAAGGAGATGGGCAGTACTTC. Its translation: CASSNQGDGQYF.

Ten or more counts support this clonotype. V gene TRBV27 combines with J gene TRBJ2-7, with 10 bases lining up with TRBD2. Germline CDR1 reads MNHEY; CDR2 reads SMNVEV (reference sequence). The V segment lost 2 bases and the J segment 6 bases; nucleotides outside the gene matches: 7. This CDR3 is built from 15 residues. The DNA for the CDR3 is TGTGCCAGCAGTTTACTAGCGGGGGTCTTCGGCGAGCAGTACTTC. It translates to CASSLLAGVFGEQYF.

This clonotype showed up many times. This sequence may be a read error, since a much larger clone differs from it by one base. The V gene is TRBV6-1, the J gene TRBJ2-5; TRBD2 might be the D (6 bases). This CDR3 is built from 15 residues. The germline V gene has CDR1 MNHNS and CDR2 SASEGT. This chain's CDR3 is CASSMTGTPIETRYF. CDR3 DNA: TGTGCCAGCAGTATGACCGGGACTCCGATAGAGACCCGGTACTTC.

There are many counts of this clonotype. V usage is TRBV20-1 and J usage is TRBJ1-5; D call uncertain. Germline-derived CDR1 and CDR2 are DFQATT and SNEGSKA (reference sequence). Trimming took 5 bases from V and 2 from J, leaving 10 bases between them. CDR3 length: 13 residues. The CDR3 sequence is CSAYQMGNQPQHF. DNA of the CDR3: TGCAGTGCTTACCAGATGGGCAATCAGCCCCAGCATTTT.

This clonotype showed up many times. The genes are TRBV12-3 or TRBV12-4 and TRBJ1-1; TRBD1 is a possible D gene (6 bases). The V gene lost 3 bases and the J gene lost 0 bases, with 17 bases spanning the gap. The length of the CDR3 is 17 residues. CDR3: CASSFSSFGQLNTEAFF. CDR3 sequence (DNA): TGTGCCAGCAGTTTCTCGAGTTTTGGACAGCTGAACACTGAAGCTTTCTTT.

V and J are TRBV18 and TRBJ1-5; 8 nucleotides match TRBD1. The V gene's germline CDR1 is KGHSH and CDR2 LQKENI. Losses at the gene ends were 6 bases for V and 6 bases for J; bases not matched to a gene: 7. This CDR3 contains 14 residues. CDR3: CASSLTGESQPQHF. CDR3 in DNA: TGTGCCAGCTCGCTGACAGGGGAAAGTCAGCCCCAGCATTTT.

This clonotype came up a few times. The rearrangement links TRBV5-1 to TRBJ2-3, with D unresolved. Germline V gene lookup returns CDR1 SGHRS and CDR2 YFSETQ. The CDR3 is 12 amino acids. Trimming stripped 4 bases from V and 3 bases from J, with 6 bases between. CDR3 nucleotide sequence: TGCGCCAGCAGCACCCGTACAGATACGCAGTATTTT. This codes for CASSTRTDTQYF.

This clonotype was seen many times. The chain has TRBV6-5 and TRBJ1-2; 7 bases are a match to TRBD1. The trim removed 4 bases at V and 5 bases at J, leaving 4 bases unmatched. This CDR3 has 13 residues. CDR1 is MNHEY and CDR2 is SVGAGI in the germline V gene. CDR3 protein: CASSFPGGYGYTF. The CDR3 region has the DNA TGTGCCAGCAGTTTTCCAGGGGGTTATGGCTACACCTTC.

Comments on this clonotype: As the CDR3 is not closed by the conserved phenylalanine or tryptophan, this likely results from a read error. The V and J genes are TRBV24-1 and TRBJ1-3; D is uncertain. The CDR3 has 14 amino acids. V lost 1 base to trimming and J lost 5 bases, with 8 bases between them. Germline V lookup: CDR1 KGHDR, CDR2 SFDVKD. CDR3 in amino acids: CATSDLWGRNTIYS. As DNA, the CDR3 is TGTGCCACCAGTGATTTATGGGGAAGAAACACCATATATTCT.

The chain couples TRBV11-3 to TRBJ2-2; no definite D call. CDR1 SGHNT and CDR2 YENEEA come from the germline V gene. The CDR3 covers 14 residues. The V gene lost 0 bases and the J gene lost 3 bases, with 5 bases spanning the gap. Here the CDR3 reads CASSLEGYTGELFF. The CDR3 nucleotides are TGTGCCAGCAGCTTAGAGGGGTACACCGGGGAGCTGTTTTTT.

The chain employs TRBV4-2 and TRBJ2-7; 7 nucleotides align to TRBD2. The CDR3 contains 16 residues. V dropped 2 bases and J dropped 6; count of bases not matched to a gene: 13. Germline V CDR1 and CDR2: LGHNA, YNFKEQ. CDR3 in amino acids: CASSQPHLADRGEQYF. In nucleotides, the CDR3 is TGTGCCAGCAGCCAACCCCATCTAGCGGACCGGGGCGAGCAGTACTTC.

This clonotype was counted ten times or more. The J gene is TRBJ2-5, the V gene TRBV12-3 or TRBV12-4, with TRBD2 identical over 7 bases. V shed 0 bases, J shed 5 bases, and the junction held 0 bases outside the gene matches. This CDR3 spans 13 amino acids. Here the CDR3 DNA reads TGTGCCAGCAGTTTAGCGGGGGGGGAGACCCAGTACTTC. This gives the protein CASSLAGGETQYF.

This clonotype was seen repeatedly, ten times or more. This rearrangement joins TRBV7-6 to TRBJ2-7; 8 bases are shared with TRBD1. The CDR3 contains 14 residues. The V segment lost 5 bases and the J segment 6 bases; nucleotides outside the gene matches: 9. Looked up from germline, CDR1 is SGHVS and CDR2 is FNYEAQ. The CDR3 region has the DNA TGTGCCAGCAGCCAAGGACAGGGTATGGGCGAGCAGTACTTC. It encodes CASSQGQGMGEQYF.

This clonotype has a handful of counts. The rearrangement joins TRBV5-1 to TRBJ1-2; possibly TRBD1 for D (6 bases). The CDR3 totals 16 residues. The germline gives CDR1 SGHRS, CDR2 YFSETQ. V was cut by 4 bases and J by 5 bases, with 21 bases left in between. CDR3 loop: CASSPTGLDRGYGYTF. The CDR3 bases are TGCGCCAGCAGCCCGACGGGCTTGGACAGAGGTTATGGCTACACCTTC.

This clonotype was recorded a few times. The CDR3 nucleotides read TGCAGTGCTGGCGGACTGTCTGGGGAGACCCAGTACTTC. Translated, it gives CSAGGLSGETQYF. The chain employs TRBV20-1 and TRBJ2-5, with D possibly TRBD2 on 5 matching bases. V lost 5 bases to trimming and J lost 5 bases, with 15 bases between them. This CDR3 has 13 residues. Looked up from germline, CDR1 is DFQATT and CDR2 is SNEGSKA (reference sequence).

Ten or more counts support this clonotype. CDR3 protein: CASSQPGSGSNYGYTF. The CDR3 nucleotides are TGCGCCAGCAGCCAACCCGGCAGCGGGTCTAACTATGGCTACACCTTC. J is TRBJ1-2 and V is TRBV4-1; no definite D call. The CDR3 covers 16 residues. Trimming left V 2 bases short and J 0 bases short, with 13 bases between. Germline V gene sequence: CDR1 MGHRA, CDR2 YSYEKL.

This clonotype was detected ten times or more. The gene calls are TRBV6-5 and TRBJ2-5; tentatively, D is TRBD1 (5 bases). There are 17 residues in the CDR3. Germline values: CDR1 MNHEY, CDR2 SVGAGI. The V gene lost 0 bases and the J gene lost 5 bases, with 19 bases spanning the gap. The CDR3 here is CASSYSGAGIWAETQYF. For the CDR3, the DNA is TGTGCCAGCAGTTACTCGGGCGCAGGGATCTGGGCGGAGACCCAGTACTTC.

This clonotype appeared a few times. The chain links TRBV4-2 to TRBJ2-7; D remains unclear. V was cut by 2 bases and J by 3 bases, with 8 bases left in between. CDR1 LGHNA and CDR2 YNFKEQ come from the germline V gene. The CDR3 covers 13 residues. CDR3 DNA sequence: TGTGCCAGCAGCCAATATCTGGGCTACGAGCAGTACTTC. It specifies CASSQYLGYEQYF.

About this clonotype itself: A much larger clone lies a single base off, so this may be a read error. The CDR3 ends on some other residue instead of the conserved phenylalanine or tryptophan, so this is likely a read error. The gene calls are TRBV2 and TRBJ1-2; possibly TRBD1 for D (5 bases). This CDR3 has 11 amino acids. V lost 11 bases to trimming and J lost 6 bases, with 13 bases between them. Germline V gene data show CDR1 as SNHLY and CDR2 as FYNNEI. The CDR3 loop is CAGWGVDGYTL. CDR3 DNA sequence: TGTGCCGGGTGGGGGGTAGATGGCTACACCTTG.